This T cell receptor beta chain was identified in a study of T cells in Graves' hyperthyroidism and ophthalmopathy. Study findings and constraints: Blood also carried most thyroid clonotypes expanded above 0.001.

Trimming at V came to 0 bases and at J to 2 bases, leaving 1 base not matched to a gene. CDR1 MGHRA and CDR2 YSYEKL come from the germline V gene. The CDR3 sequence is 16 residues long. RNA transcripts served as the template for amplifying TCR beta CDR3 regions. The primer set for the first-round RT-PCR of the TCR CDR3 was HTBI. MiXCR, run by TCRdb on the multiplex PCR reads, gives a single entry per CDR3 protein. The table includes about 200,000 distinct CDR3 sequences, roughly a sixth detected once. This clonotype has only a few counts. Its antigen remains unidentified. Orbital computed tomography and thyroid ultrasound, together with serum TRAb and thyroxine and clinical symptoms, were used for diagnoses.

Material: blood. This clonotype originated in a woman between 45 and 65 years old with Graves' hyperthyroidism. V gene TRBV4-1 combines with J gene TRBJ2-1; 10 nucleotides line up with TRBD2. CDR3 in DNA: TGCGCCAGCAGCCAAGAGGGACTAGCGCCCTACAATGAGCAGTTCTTC. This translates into CASSQEGLAPYNEQFF.